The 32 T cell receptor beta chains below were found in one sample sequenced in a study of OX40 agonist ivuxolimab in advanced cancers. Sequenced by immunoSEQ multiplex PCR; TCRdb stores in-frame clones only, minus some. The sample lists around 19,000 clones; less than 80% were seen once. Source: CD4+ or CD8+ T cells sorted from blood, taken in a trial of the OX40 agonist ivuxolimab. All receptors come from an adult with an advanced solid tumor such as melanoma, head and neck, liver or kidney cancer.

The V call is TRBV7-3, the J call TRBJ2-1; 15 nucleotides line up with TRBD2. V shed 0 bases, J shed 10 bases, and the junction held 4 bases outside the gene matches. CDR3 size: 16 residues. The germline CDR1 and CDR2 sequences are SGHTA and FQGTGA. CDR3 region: CASSLTGTSGGTEQFF. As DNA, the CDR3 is TGTGCCAGCAGCTTAACCGGGACTAGCGGGGGGACGGAGCAGTTCTTC.

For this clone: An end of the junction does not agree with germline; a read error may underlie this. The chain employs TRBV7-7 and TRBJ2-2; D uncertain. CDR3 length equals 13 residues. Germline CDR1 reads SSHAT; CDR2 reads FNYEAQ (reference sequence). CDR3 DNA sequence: TGTGCTAGCAGCTTAGGCGAGACCGGGGAGCTGTTTTTT. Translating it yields CASSLGETGELFF.

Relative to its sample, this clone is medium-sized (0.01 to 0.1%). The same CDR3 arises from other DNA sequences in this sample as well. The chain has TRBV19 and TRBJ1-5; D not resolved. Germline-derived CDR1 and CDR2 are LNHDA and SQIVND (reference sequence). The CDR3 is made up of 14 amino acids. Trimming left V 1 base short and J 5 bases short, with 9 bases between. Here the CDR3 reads CASSIGEGDQPQHF. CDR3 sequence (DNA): TGTGCCAGTAGTATAGGGGAAGGCGATCAGCCCCAGCATTTT.

The CDR3 bases are TGCGCCAGCAGCCAAAGAGAGACCCAGTACTTC. Translation gives CASSQRETQYF. This chain connects TRBV4-1 to TRBJ2-5; D is undetermined. CDR3 length equals 11 residues. The germline V gene encodes CDR1 MGHRA and CDR2 YSYEKL. Trimming shortened V by 2 bases and J by 4 bases, and 2 bases separated the two germline ends.

CDR3 in DNA: TGTGCCAGCAGCGCACGCGGGGGGTCGAACACCGGGGAGCTGTTTTTT. Translated: CASSARGGSNTGELFF. This chain uses TRBV5-4 with TRBJ2-2, with TRBD2 matching 8 bases. CDR1 is SGHNT, CDR2 YYREEE, per germline (reference sequence). This CDR3 comprises 16 residues. After removal of 4 bases from V and 0 bases from J, the junction contained 5 bases not matched to a gene. Based on the CDR3 plus reference TRBV5-4 and TRBJ2-2, the full variable domain is ETGVTQSPTHLIKTRGQQVTLRCSSQSGHNTVSWYQQALGQGPQFIFQYYREEENGRGNFPPRFSGLQFPNYSSELNVNALELDDSALYLCASSARGGSNTGELFFGEGSRLTVL.

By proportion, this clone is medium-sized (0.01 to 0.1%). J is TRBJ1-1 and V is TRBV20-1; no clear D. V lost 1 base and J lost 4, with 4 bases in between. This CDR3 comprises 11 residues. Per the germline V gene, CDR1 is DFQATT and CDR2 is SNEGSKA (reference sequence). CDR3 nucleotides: TGCAGTGCTAGAGTGGTCACTGAAGCTTTCTTT. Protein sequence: CSARVVTEAFF.

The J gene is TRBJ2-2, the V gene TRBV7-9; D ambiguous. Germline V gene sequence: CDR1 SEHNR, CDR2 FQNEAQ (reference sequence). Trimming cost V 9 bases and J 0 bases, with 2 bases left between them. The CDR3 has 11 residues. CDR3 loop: CASPNTGELFF. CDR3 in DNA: TGTGCCAGTCCGAACACCGGGGAGCTGTTTTTT.

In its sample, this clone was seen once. CDR3 nucleotides: TGCGCCAGCAGCCCCGGGACCGACTCTCAGGGCTACACCTTC. Translation: CASSPGTDSQGYTF. This chain links TRBV5-1 with TRBJ1-2, with D maybe TRBD1 (5 bases). The ends were cut back, 4 bases at V and 8 bases at J, with 18 bases in the middle. Germline-derived CDR1 and CDR2 are SGHRS and YFSETQ. The CDR3 is 14 residues long.

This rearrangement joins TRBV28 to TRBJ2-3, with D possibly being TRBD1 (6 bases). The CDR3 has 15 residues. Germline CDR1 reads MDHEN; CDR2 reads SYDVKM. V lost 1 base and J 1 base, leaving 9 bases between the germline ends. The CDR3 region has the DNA TGTGCCAGCAGTTTATTAGAGGGGGGCACAGATACGCAGTATTTT. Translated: CASSLLEGGTDTQYF.

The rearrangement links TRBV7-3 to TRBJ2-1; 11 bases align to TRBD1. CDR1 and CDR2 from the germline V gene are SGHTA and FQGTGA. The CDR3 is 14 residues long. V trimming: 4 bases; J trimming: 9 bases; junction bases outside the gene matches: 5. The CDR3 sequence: CASSSGQGATEQFF. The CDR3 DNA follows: TGTGCCAGCAGCTCCGGACAGGGGGCAACTGAGCAGTTCTTC. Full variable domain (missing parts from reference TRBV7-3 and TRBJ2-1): GAGVSQTPSNKVTEKGKYVELRCDPISGHTALYWYRQSLGQGPEFLIYFQGTGAADDSGLPNDRFFAVRPEGSVSTLKIQRTERGDSAVYLCASSSGQGATEQFFGPGTRLTVL.

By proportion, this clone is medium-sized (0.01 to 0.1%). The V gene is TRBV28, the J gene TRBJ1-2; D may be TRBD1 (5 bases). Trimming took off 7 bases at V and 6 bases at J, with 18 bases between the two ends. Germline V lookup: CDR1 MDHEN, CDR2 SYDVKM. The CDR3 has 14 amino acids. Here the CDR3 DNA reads TGTGCCAGCACCCTGGTAGAGGGGAACAATGGCTACACCTTC. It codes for CASTLVEGNNGYTF.

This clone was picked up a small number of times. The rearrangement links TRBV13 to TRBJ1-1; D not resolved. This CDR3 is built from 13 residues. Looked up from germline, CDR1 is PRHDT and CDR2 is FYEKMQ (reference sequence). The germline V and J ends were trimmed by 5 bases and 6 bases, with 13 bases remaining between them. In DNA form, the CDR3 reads TGTGCCAGCAGCACGTGGACGGGCTCTGAAGCTTTCTTT. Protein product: CASSTWTGSEAFF.

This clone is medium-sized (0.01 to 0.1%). CDR3 region: CASSLRQGADTGELFF. In DNA, the CDR3 is TGTGCCAGCAGCCTGCGACAGGGGGCAGACACCGGGGAGCTGTTTTTT. The chain has TRBV7-9 and TRBJ2-2; 10 bases align to TRBD1. J gave up 3 bases and V 5 bases, and 6 bases lay outside the gene matches. Germline CDR1 SEHNR, CDR2 FQNEAQ (reference sequence). There are 16 residues in the CDR3.

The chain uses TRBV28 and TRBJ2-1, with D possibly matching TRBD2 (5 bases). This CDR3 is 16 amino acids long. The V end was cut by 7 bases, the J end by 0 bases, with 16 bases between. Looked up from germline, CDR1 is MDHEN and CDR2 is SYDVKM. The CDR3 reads CASTPTREPSYNEQFF. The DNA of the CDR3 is TGTGCCAGCACCCCAACTAGGGAACCCTCCTACAATGAGCAGTTCTTC.

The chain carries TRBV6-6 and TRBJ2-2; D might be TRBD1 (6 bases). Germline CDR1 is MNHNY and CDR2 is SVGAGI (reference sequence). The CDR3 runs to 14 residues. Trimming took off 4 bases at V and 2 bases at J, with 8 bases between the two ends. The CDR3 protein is CASSSDSNTGELFF. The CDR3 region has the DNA TGTGCCAGCAGTTCGGACAGCAACACCGGGGAGCTGTTTTTT.

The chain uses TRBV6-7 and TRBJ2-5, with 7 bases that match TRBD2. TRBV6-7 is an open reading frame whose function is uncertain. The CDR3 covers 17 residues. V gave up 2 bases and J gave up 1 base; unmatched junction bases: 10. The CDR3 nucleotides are TGTGCCAGCAGTTACCCGAGGAGCGGGGTGATCCAAGAGACCCAGTACTTC. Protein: CASSYPRSGVIQETQYF.

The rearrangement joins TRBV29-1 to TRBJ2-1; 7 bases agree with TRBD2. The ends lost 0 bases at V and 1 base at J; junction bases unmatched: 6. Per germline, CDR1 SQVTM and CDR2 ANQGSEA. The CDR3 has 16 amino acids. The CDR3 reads CSVEDFLAESYNEQFF. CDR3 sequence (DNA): TGCAGCGTTGAAGATTTTCTAGCGGAGTCCTACAATGAGCAGTTCTTC.

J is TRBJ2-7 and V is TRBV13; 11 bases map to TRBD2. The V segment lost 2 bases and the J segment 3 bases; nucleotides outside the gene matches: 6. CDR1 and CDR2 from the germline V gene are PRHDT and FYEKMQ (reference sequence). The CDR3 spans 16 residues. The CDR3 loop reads CASSLSPSGGFYEQYF. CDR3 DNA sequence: TGTGCCAGCAGCTTATCCCCTAGCGGGGGGTTCTACGAGCAGTACTTC.

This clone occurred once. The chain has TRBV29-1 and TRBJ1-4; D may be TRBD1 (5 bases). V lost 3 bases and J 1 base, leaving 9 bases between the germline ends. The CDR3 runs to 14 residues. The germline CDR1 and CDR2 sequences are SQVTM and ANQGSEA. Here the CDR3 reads CSVEVRGTNEKLFF. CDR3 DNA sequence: TGCAGCGTTGAGGTTAGGGGAACTAATGAAAAACTGTTTTTT. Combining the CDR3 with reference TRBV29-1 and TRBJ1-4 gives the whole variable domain SAVISQKPSRDICQRGTSLTIQCQVDSQVTMMFWYRQQPGQSLTLIATANQGSEATYESGFVIDKFPISRPNLTFSTLTVSNMSPEDSSIYLCSVEVRGTNEKLFFGSGTQLSVL.

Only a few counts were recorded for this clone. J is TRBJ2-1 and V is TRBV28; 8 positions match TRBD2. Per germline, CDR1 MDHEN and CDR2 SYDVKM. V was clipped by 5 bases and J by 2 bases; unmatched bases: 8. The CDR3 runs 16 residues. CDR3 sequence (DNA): TGTGCCAGCAGTCTTCTGAGCGGGAGCCCCTACAATGAGCAGTTCTTC. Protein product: CASSLLSGSPYNEQFF.

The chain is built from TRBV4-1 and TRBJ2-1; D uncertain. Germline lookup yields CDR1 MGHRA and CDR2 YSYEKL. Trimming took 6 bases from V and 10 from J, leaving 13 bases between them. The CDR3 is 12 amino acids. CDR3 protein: CASRAPTQEQFF. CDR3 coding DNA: TGCGCCAGCAGGGCGCCAACACAGGAGCAGTTCTTC.

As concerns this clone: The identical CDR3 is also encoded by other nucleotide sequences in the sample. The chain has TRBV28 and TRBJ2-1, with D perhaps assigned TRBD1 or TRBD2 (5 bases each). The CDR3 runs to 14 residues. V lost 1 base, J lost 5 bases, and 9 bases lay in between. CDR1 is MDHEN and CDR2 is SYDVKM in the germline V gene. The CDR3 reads CASSLLMGDNEQFF. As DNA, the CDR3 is TGTGCCAGCAGTTTATTAATGGGGGACAATGAGCAGTTCTTC.

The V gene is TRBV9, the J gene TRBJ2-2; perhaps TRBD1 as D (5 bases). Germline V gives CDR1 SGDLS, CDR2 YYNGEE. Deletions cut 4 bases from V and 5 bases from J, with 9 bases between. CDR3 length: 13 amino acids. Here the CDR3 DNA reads TGTGCCAGCAGCCTCAGGGAAACCGGGGAGCTGTTTTTT. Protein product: CASSLRETGELFF.

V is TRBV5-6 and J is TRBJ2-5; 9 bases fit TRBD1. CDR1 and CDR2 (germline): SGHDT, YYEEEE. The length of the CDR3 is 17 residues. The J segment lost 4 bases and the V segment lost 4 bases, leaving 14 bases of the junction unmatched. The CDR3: CASSPGQGSGWGETQYF. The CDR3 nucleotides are TGTGCCAGCAGCCCGGGACAGGGTTCGGGTTGGGGAGAGACCCAGTACTTC.

The CDR3 is CASSYRDNPYEQYF. CDR3 nucleotides: TGTGCCAGCAGCTACCGGGACAACCCCTACGAGCAGTACTTC. The rearrangement joins TRBV7-2 to TRBJ2-7; TRBD1 might be the D (6 bases). V lost 4 bases to trimming and J lost 2 bases, with 12 bases between them. Germline CDR1 and CDR2: SGHTA and FQGNSA. The CDR3 length is 14 residues.

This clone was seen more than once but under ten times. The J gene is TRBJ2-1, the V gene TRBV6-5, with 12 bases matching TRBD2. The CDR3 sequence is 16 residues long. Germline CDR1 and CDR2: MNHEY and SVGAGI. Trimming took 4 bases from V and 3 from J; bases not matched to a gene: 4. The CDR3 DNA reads TGTGCCAGCAGTTCTAGGACTAGCGGGGTCTACAATGAGCAGTTCTTC. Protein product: CASSSRTSGVYNEQFF.

In DNA form, the CDR3 reads TGTGCCATCAGTGAGTCAATGGGGGGCTATGAGCAGTTCTTC. Translating it yields CAISESMGGYEQFF. The V and J genes are TRBV10-3 and TRBJ2-1; the D call may be TRBD1 or TRBD2 (6 bases each). Trimming left V 0 bases short and J 8 bases short, with 11 bases between. The CDR3 sequence is 14 residues long. Germline values: CDR1 ENHRY, CDR2 SYGVKD.

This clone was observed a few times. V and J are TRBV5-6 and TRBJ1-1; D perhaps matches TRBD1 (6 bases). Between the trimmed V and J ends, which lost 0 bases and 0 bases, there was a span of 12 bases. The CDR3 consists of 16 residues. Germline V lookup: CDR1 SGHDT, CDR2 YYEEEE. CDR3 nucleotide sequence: TGTGCCAGCAGCTTGGGTGCCGGACAGCTGAACACTGAAGCTTTCTTT. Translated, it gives CASSLGAGQLNTEAFF.

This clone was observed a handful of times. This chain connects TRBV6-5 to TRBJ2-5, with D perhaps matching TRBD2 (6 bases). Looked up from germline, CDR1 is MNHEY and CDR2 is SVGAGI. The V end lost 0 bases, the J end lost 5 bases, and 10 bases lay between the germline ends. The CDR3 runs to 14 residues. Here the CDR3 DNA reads TGTGCCAGCAGTTACTCCGGGAGCCGGGAGACCCAGTACTTC. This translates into CASSYSGSRETQYF.

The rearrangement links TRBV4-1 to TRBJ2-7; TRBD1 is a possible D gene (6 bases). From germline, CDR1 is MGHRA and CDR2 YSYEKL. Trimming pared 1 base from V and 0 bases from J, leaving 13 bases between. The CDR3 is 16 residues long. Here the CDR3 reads CASSQVQGLGSYEQYF. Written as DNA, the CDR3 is TGCGCCAGCAGCCAAGTCCAGGGGTTAGGCTCCTACGAGCAGTACTTC.

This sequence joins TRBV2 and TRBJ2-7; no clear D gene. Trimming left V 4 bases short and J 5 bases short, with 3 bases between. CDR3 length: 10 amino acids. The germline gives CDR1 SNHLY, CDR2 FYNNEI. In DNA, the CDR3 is TGTGCCAGCAGTGGCGACGAGCAGTACTTC. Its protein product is CASSGDEQYF.

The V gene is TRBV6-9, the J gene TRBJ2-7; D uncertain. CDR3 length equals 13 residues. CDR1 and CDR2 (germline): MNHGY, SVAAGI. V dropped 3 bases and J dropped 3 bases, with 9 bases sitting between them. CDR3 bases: TGTGCCAGCAGTTACTCCCCCCGCTACGAGCAGTACTTC. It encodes CASSYSPRYEQYF.